The present T cell receptor (beta chain) was sequenced within a study of T cell changes during pregnancy in multiple sclerosis. The CDR3 covers 15 residues. The V gene lost 5 bases and the J gene lost 4 bases, with 17 bases spanning the gap. CDR1 is SEHNR, CDR2 FQNEAQ, per germline (reference sequence). Produced via immunoSEQ multiplex PCR; TCRdb's table is partial and in-frame only. The sample carries nearly 50,000 clones, around 94% recorded once. This clone was recorded once. Sequences were derived from CD4+ T cells from peripheral blood mononuclear cells, sampled in the first trimester of pregnancy. The J gene is TRBJ1-1, the V gene TRBV7-9, with D unclear. This receptor was taken from a female donor with multiple sclerosis, enrolled in a pregnancy study. The CDR3 loop reads CASSIRGIRGTEAFF. For the CDR3, the DNA is TGTGCCAGCAGCATAAGAGGGATCCGGGGCACTGAAGCTTTCTTT.